Following are 8 T cell receptor beta chains from one sample sequenced in a study of blood T cell repertoires in COVID-19 (dated by TCRdb to about 2020). The library came from the immunoSEQ multiplex PCR assay. TCRdb re-hosts the immuneACCESS table, in-frame sequences only. Its copies lack some clones; in the studies checked, an unresolved V gene accounts for under half of them, and the cause for the rest is not known. The sample data list roughly 60,000 clones, and roughly 82% of these were observed just once. The ten largest make up 5.5% to 6% of the sample. The sequenced sample consisted of peripheral blood. The source of these receptors is a woman aged 55-70 years with acute or convalescent COVID-19.

The chain uses TRBV7-9 and TRBJ2-3; D not certain. V was cut by 2 bases and J by 4 bases, with 13 bases left in between. The V gene's germline CDR1 is SEHNR and CDR2 FQNEAQ (reference sequence). CDR3 length: 15 residues. The DNA for the CDR3 is TGTGCCAGCAGCTTATCAGGCATGGGTCCAGATACGCAGTATTTT. It encodes CASSLSGMGPDTQYF.

This clone occurred a few times. This chain joins TRBV30 and TRBJ1-2; no clear D. Germline assignment: CDR1 GTSNPN and CDR2 SVGIG (reference sequence). Trimming pared 1 base from V and 4 bases from J, leaving 7 bases between. The CDR3 covers 12 residues. The CDR3 DNA follows: TGTGCCTGGAGTGAACAGTCCTATGGCTACACCTTC. This gives the protein CAWSEQSYGYTF.

This sequence joins TRBV6-5 and TRBJ1-5; 10 nucleotides align to TRBD1. Germline values: CDR1 MNHEY, CDR2 SVGAGI. The CDR3 sequence is 14 residues long. V trimming: 7 bases; J trimming: 3 bases; junction bases outside the gene matches: 3. The CDR3 DNA reads as TGTGCCAGCATGGGACAGGGGAACAATCAGCCCCAGCATTTT. Encoded protein: CASMGQGNNQPQHF.

Details on this clone: The same CDR3 also results from other DNA sequences found in this sample. The chain uses TRBV18 and TRBJ1-3, with 7 bases aligning to TRBD1. This CDR3 region has 13 residues. From germline, CDR1 is KGHSH and CDR2 LQKENI. Trimming removed 3 bases from V and 4 bases from J; junction bases left unmatched: 0. CDR3 residues: CASSPDRGNTIYF. DNA for the CDR3: TGTGCCAGCTCACCGGACAGGGGAAACACCATATATTTT.

V and J are TRBV5-1 and TRBJ1-1; TRBD1 aligns across 10 bases. This CDR3 has 15 amino acids. Germline lookup yields CDR1 SGHRS and CDR2 YFSETQ. The J segment lost 4 bases and the V segment lost 4 bases, leaving 7 bases of the junction unmatched. DNA for the CDR3: TGCGCCAGCAGCCACCGGGACAGGGGAGTCACTGAAGCTTTCTTT. It translates to CASSHRDRGVTEAFF.

The CDR3 DNA follows: TGTGCCAGCAGCGGTCTAGCGGAGGTAGGCACAGATACGCAGTATTTT. Amino acids: CASSGLAEVGTDTQYF. The gene calls are TRBV3-1 (or the pseudogene TRBV3-2) and TRBJ2-3; TRBD2 aligns across 7 bases. The V segment lost 5 bases and the J segment 1 base; nucleotides outside the gene matches: 9. Germline V gene sequence: CDR1 LGHDT, CDR2 YNNKEL (reference sequence). The CDR3 is made up of 16 amino acids.

The rearrangement joins TRBV5-1 to TRBJ1-1, with D tentatively TRBD1 (6 bases). Germline-derived CDR1 and CDR2 are SGHRS and YFSETQ. Trimming pared 5 bases from V and 2 bases from J, leaving 13 bases between. The CDR3 has 14 amino acids. CDR3 residues: CASRLQGPNTEAFF. The CDR3 nucleotides read TGCGCCAGCAGGTTACAGGGCCCTAACACTGAAGCTTTCTTT.

The CDR3 region is CASSENLAEDNEKLFF. The CDR3, as DNA: TGTGCCAGCAGTGAAAACCTGGCCGAGGATAATGAAAAACTGTTTTTT. This chain uses TRBV6-1 with TRBJ1-4; D not resolved. The CDR3 spans 16 residues. Trimming shortened V by 2 bases and J by 4 bases, and 14 bases separated the two germline ends. Looked up from germline, CDR1 is MNHNS and CDR2 is SASEGT.